This T cell receptor (beta chain) was sequenced in a study of siplizumab effects on memory and regulatory T cells (dated by TCRdb to about 2019). Regarding the research as a whole: The study looked at the effect of siplizumab, an anti-CD2 antibody, on alloreactive T-cell subsets in allogeneic mixed lymphocyte reactions made from human PBMCs. The paper's findings and limits, for the study overall: Compared with memory T cells, unstimulated naive T cells appeared more diverse, and naive cells seemed to make a substantial contribution to the alloresponse. In reactions with siplizumab, an average of about 69% of mappable alloreactive CD4+ clones were Treg-derived, compared with around 28% in control reactions. Sequences below about 10^-5 frequency were poorly captured, so only a minor fraction of alloreactive clones could be mapped to unstimulated subsets. About 75-97% of proliferating CD4+ or CD8+ clones could not be given a naive or memory phenotype. The suppressive function of proliferating Tregs from siplizumab cultures was not functionally confirmed. Siplizumab significantly reduced the cumulative frequency of alloreactive sequences traceable to unstimulated CD4+ memory T cells.

The cysteine opens and the phenylalanine closes a CDR3 of 15 amino acids. Kept here is only the CDR3 DNA, which spans 45 bases and is read in frame from base 1. Taken from the germline V gene (reference sequence), the CDR1 and CDR2 loops are LNHDA and SQIVND. V is cut by 1 base and J by 0 bases, and the space between the germline ends is 10 bases. Note on this clone: Its antigen specificity is not known. No base quality values were provided; no much bigger clone lies one nucleotide off.

Unstimulated CD4+ memory cells were also sequenced in three donor pairs, together with CD4+ naive, CD8+ TEMRA, CD8+ naive and CD8+ effector memory subsets. TCRbeta CDR3 sequencing was performed on sorted unstimulated T cells and on proliferating T cells recovered from mixed lymphocyte reactions. Fresh whole blood from fewer than 12 HLA-typed healthy donors was used to isolate PBMCs. Library preparation was by the immunoSEQ multiplex PCR assay. About 9.9 x 10^4 TCR templates per sample were assayed by the deep sequencing platform. Genomic DNA extracted from sorted T cells was the material used for TCRbeta CDR3 sequencing. As for the authors' bioinformatics: Clonal analysis of TCRbeta CDR3 data was done in the R programming language. Unstimulated samples were compared with post-reaction CFSE-low samples to define alloreactive CD4+ and CD8+ clones. Alloreactive CD4+ clones were assigned to regulatory or non-regulatory origin by matching sequences to sorted unstimulated Treg and non-Treg repertoires. TCRdb's version of the immuneACCESS table is confined to in-frame rearrangements and falls short of the full clone set. An unresolved V gene accounts for under half of the shortfall where checked; the remainder is of unknown origin. V and J calls plus clone size are reproduced from that table; the DNA served to infer D and trimming. Counted in this sample were roughly 64,000 clones; roughly 96% of them appeared once. Clones ranked in the top ten supply around 0.093% of the sample.

Sequencing was performed on naive CD8+ T cells sorted from blood. The label giving this sample's cell subset or site can be read as: unstimulated naive T cells. The chain was built from TRBV19 and TRBJ2-7; the D gene is perhaps TRBD1, from 6 matching bases. The TCR sequence derives from a human donor in good health. The nucleotides read TGTGCCAGTAGTATAGCCGGGACACCCTCCTACGAGCAGTACTTC. Its translation reads: CASSIAGTPSYEQYF.